This TCR beta chain derives from a study of blood T cell repertoires in COVID-19. Study-level background: Specimens from acute and convalescent COVID-19 originated in the United States, Italy and Spain. T cells, B-cell-depleted T cells, or PBMCs supplied cDNA or gDNA.

Germline CDR1 SNHLY, CDR2 FYNNEI. The CDR3 is made up of 10 amino acids. Trimming cost V 4 bases and J 5 bases, with 3 bases left between them. Seattle patient enrollment occurred during active infection, with longitudinal follow-up thereafter. In the original workflow: Researchers report that nucleated cell counts were estimated from reference gene primer amplification. Profiled with immunoSEQ multiplex PCR; TCRdb holds only in-frame clones, not every one. V and J calls and clone size are those listed in that table; D and trimming were worked out from the DNA. Among roughly 250,000 clones listed, approximately 87% were seen once.

The sequence was collected from a woman aged 25-40 years with COVID-19, enrolled during active disease. This chain joins TRBV2 and TRBJ2-7; D remains unclear. The sample comprised peripheral blood. This CDR3 is CASSVNEQYF. The CDR3 coding sequence is TGTGCCAGCAGTGTAAACGAGCAGTACTTC.